This T cell receptor beta chain came from a study of T cell changes during pregnancy in multiple sclerosis. V dropped 5 bases and J dropped 5; count of bases not matched to a gene: 7. Per the germline V gene, CDR1 is SEHNR and CDR2 is FQNEAQ (reference sequence). CDR3 size: 14 residues. Method: immunoSEQ multiplex PCR; TCRdb's copy keeps in-frame clones and lacks some. The sample lists some 31,000 clones, roughly 90% occurring once. Only a few counts were recorded for this clone. This TCR came from a female donor with multiple sclerosis, enrolled in a pregnancy study. The rearrangement joins TRBV7-9 to TRBJ2-7, with 9 bases that match TRBD1. The sequencing here drew on CD8+ T cells from peripheral blood mononuclear cells, taken in the second trimester of pregnancy. In nucleotides, the CDR3 is TGTGCCAGCAGCCAAGGGACAGGGCGCCACGAGCAGTACTTC. Protein: CASSQGTGRHEQYF.